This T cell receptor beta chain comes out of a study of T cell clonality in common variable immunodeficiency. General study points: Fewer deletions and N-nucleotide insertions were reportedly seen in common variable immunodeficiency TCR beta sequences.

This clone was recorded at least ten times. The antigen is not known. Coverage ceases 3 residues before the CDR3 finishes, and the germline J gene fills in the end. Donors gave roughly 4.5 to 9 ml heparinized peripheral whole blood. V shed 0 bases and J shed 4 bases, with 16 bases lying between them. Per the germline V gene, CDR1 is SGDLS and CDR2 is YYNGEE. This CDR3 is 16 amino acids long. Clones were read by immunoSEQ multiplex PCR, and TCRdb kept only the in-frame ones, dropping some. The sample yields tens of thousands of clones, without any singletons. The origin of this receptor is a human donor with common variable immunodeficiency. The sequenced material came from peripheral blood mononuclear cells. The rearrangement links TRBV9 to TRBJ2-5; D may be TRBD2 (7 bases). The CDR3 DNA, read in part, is TGTGCCAGCAGCGTAGAAGGGGGGGCTTACGGAGAGACC. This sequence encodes CASSVEGGAYGET. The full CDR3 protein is CASSVEGGAYGETQYF.